The 8 T cell receptor beta chains below come from one sample, sequenced in a study of blood T cell repertoires in COVID-19. Assay: immunoSEQ multiplex PCR; the TCRdb copy retains only in-frame clones and omits some. The sample holds roughly 180,000 clones, around 85% seen once. Input material: PBMCs or T cells enriched from blood (not recorded which). The receptors were sampled from a woman aged 40 to 50 with acute COVID-19.

The V and J genes are TRBV7-3 and TRBJ2-1; 10 positions agree with TRBD1. CDR3 length: 15 residues. From germline, CDR1 is SGHTA and CDR2 FQGTGA. V lost 3 bases, J lost 11 bases, and 10 bases stayed unmatched. Here the CDR3 DNA reads TGTGCCAGCAGCTTTTCCGGGACAGGGGCCGAGAAGCAGTTCTTC. Amino acids: CASSFSGTGAEKQFF.

The chain combines TRBV5-4 with TRBJ1-2, with 7 bases fitting TRBD1. After removal of 3 bases from V and 1 base from J, the junction contained 9 bases not matched to a gene. This CDR3 has 16 amino acids. Germline values: CDR1 SGHNT, CDR2 YYREEE (reference sequence). CDR3 nucleotide sequence: TGTGCCAGCAGCTCACCCGGACAGGCCGGTAACTATGGCTACACCTTC. Translating it yields CASSSPGQAGNYGYTF.

The genes are TRBV5-1 and TRBJ1-1; D unclear. V gave up 0 bases and J gave up 7 bases, with 13 bases separating them. The CDR3 has 14 amino acids. From germline, CDR1 is SGHRS and CDR2 YFSETQ. CDR3: CASSLGAARYEAFF. The CDR3 DNA reads TGCGCCAGCAGCTTGGGGGCAGCCCGTTATGAAGCTTTCTTT.

This chain uses TRBV7-9 with TRBJ2-1; D is perhaps TRBD1 (7 bases). The V gene lost 8 bases and the J gene lost 0 bases, with 17 bases spanning the gap. This CDR3 spans 16 amino acids. The germline V gene encodes CDR1 SEHNR and CDR2 FQNEAQ (reference sequence). Here the CDR3 DNA reads TGTGCCAGCCGGGGGACAGACGAAACCTCCTACAATGAGCAGTTCTTC. Translating it yields CASRGTDETSYNEQFF.

The gene calls are TRBV2 and TRBJ2-1; the match to TRBD2 covers 13 bases. V shed 6 bases and J 2 bases; nucleotides not matched to a gene: 13. From germline, CDR1 is SNHLY and CDR2 FYNNEI. CDR3 length: 19 amino acids. This CDR3 is CASRGGRGLAGVTYNEQFF. The CDR3 nucleotides read TGTGCCAGCAGGGGAGGCCGTGGACTAGCGGGAGTTACCTACAATGAGCAGTTCTTC.

V gene TRBV29-1 combines with J gene TRBJ2-5, with 10 bases that match TRBD1. The CDR3 consists of 14 residues. The germline CDR1 and CDR2 sequences are SQVTM and ANQGSEA. V was clipped by 3 bases and J by 4 bases; unmatched bases: 5. The CDR3 DNA reads TGCAGCGTTGAGATTCGGGACAGGGGAGAGACCCAGTACTTC. Its protein is CSVEIRDRGETQYF.

V usage is TRBV10-3 and J usage is TRBJ2-5; TRBD2 matches at 10 bases. The trim removed 7 bases at V and 4 bases at J, leaving 12 bases unmatched. The length of the CDR3 is 16 residues. Germline V gene lookup returns CDR1 ENHRY and CDR2 SYGVKD. The CDR3 region is CAIILPQAGGSETQYF. The CDR3 coding sequence is TGTGCCATCATTCTACCCCAAGCGGGAGGGTCAGAGACCCAGTACTTC.

This clone was found many times. V and J are TRBV7-9 and TRBJ2-2; TRBD2 matches 10 bases. Unmatched junction bases numbered 7, after V lost 2 bases and J lost 7 bases. The CDR3 runs to 16 residues. The germline V gene encodes CDR1 SEHNR and CDR2 FQNEAQ (reference sequence). Here the CDR3 DNA reads TGTGCCAGCAGCTTACGGCCTAGCGGGAGTTTCGGGGAGCTGTTTTTT. It codes for CASSLRPSGSFGELFF.